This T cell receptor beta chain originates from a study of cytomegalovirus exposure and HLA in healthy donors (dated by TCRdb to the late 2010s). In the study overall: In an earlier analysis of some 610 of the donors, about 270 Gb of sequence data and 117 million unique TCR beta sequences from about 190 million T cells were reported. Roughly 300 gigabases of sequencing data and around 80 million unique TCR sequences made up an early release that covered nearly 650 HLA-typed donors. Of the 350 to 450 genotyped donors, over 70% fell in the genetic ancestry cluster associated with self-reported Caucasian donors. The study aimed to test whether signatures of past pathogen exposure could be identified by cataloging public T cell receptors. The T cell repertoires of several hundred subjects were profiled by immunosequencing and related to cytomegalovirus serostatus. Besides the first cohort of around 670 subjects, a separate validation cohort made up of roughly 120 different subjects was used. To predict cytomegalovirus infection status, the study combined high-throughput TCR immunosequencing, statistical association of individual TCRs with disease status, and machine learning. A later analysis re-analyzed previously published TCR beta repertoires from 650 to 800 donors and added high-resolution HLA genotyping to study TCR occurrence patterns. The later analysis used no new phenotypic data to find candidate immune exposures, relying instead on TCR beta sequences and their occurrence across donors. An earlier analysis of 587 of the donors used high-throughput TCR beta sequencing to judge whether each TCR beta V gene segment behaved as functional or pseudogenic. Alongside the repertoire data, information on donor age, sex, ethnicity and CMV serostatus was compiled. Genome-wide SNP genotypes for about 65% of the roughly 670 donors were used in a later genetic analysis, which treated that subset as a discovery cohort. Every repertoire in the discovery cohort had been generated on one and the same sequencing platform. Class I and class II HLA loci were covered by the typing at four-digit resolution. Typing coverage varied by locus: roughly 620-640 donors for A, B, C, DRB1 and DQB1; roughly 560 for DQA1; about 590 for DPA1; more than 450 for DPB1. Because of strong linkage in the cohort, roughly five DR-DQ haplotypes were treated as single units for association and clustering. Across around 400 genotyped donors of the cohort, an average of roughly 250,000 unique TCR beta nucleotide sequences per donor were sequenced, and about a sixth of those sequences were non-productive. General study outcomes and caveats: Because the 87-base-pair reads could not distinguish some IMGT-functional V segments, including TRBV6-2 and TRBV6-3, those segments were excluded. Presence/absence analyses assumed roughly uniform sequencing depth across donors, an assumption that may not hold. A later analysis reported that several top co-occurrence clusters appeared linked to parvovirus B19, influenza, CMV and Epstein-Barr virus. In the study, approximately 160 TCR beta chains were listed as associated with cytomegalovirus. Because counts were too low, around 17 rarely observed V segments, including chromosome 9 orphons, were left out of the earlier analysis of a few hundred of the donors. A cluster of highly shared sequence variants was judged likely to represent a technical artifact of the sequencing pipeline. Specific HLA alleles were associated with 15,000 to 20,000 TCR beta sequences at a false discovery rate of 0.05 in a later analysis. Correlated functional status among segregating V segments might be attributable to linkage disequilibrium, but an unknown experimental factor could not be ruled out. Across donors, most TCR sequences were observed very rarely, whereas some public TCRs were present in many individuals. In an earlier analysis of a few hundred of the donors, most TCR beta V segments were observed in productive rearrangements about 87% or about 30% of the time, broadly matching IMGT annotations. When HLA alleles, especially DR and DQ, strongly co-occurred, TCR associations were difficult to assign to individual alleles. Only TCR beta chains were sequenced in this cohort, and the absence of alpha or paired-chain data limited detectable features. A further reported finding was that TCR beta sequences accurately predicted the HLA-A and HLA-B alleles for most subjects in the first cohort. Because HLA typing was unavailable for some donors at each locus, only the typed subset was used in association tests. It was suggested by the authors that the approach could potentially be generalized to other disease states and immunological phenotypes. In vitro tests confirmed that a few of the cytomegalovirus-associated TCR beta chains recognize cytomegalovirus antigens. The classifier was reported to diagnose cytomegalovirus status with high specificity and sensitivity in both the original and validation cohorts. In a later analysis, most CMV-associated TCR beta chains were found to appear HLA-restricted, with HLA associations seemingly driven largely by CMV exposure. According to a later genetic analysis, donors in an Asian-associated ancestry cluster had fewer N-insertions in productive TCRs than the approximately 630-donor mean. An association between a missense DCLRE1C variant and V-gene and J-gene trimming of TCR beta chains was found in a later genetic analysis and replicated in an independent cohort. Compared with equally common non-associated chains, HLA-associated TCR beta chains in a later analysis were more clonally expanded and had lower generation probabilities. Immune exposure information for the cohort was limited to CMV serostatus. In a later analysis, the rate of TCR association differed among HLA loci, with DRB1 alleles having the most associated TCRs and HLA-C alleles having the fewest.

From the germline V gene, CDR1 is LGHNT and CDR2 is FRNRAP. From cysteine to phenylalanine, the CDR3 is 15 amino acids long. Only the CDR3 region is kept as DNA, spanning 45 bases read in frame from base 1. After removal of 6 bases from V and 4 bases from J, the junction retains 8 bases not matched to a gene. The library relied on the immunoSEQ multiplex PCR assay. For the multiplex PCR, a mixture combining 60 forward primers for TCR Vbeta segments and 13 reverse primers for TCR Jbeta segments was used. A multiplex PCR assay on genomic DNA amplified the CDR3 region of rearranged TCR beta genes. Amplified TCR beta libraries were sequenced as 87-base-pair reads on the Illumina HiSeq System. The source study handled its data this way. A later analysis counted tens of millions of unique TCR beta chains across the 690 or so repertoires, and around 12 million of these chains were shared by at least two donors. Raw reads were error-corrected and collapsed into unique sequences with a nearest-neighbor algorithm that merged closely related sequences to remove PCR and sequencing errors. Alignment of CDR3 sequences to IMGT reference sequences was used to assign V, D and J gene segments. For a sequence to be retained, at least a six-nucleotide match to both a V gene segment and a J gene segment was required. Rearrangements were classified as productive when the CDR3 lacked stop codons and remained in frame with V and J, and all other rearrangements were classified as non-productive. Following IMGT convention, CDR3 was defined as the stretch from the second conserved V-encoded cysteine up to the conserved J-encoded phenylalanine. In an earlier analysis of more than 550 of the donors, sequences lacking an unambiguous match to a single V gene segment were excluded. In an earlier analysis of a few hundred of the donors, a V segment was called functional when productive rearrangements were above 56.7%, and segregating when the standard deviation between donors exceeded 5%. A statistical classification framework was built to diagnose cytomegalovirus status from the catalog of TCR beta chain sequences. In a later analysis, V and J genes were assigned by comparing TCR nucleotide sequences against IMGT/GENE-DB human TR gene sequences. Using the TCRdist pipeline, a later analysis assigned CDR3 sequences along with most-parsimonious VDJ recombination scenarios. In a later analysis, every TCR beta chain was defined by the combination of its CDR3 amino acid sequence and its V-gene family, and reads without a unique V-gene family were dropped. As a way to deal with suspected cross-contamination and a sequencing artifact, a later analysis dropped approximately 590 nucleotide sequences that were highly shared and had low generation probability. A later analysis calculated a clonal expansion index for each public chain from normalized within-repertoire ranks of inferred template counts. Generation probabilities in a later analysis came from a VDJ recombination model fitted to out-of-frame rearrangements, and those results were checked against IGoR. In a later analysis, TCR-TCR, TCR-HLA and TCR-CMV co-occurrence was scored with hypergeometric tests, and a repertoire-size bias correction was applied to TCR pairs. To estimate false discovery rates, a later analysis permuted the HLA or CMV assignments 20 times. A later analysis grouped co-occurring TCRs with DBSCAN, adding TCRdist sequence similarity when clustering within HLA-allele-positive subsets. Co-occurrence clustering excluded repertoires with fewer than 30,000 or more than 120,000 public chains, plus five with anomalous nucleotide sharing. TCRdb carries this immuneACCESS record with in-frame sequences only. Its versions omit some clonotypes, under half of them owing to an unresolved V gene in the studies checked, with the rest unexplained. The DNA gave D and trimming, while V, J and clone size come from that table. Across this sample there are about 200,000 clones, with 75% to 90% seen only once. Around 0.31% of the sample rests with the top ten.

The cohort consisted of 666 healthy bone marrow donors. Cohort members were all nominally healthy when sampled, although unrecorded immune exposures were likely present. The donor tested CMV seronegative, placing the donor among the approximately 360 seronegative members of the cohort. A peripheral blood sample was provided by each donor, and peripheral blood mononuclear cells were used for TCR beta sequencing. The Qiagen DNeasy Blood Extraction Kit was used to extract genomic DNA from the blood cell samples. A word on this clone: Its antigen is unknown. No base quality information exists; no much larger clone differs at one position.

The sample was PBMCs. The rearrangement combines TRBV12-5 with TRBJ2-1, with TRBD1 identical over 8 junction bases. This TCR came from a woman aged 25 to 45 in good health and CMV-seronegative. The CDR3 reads CASGLGTGSYNEQFF. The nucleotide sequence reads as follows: TGTGCTAGTGGCCTTGGGACAGGAAGTTACAATGAGCAGTTCTTC.